This TCR beta chain came from a study of blood T cell repertoires in COVID-19. Sequencing used immunoSEQ multiplex PCR; TCRdb keeps in-frame clones, though not all of them. The profile shows around 480,000 clones, roughly 87% of them singletons. V gave up 3 bases and J gave up 6 bases, with 8 bases separating them. This CDR3 is 12 amino acids long. CDR1 and CDR2 (germline): MNHNS, SASEGT. The chain is built from TRBV6-1 and TRBJ1-2; perhaps TRBD1 as D (5 bases). This TCR derives from a woman in her late teens or twenties who had recovered from COVID-19. What was sequenced was PBMCs or T cells enriched from blood (not recorded which). Written as DNA, the CDR3 is TGTGCCAGCAGTGAGTCCAGGGATGGCTACACCTTC. Protein sequence: CASSESRDGYTF.